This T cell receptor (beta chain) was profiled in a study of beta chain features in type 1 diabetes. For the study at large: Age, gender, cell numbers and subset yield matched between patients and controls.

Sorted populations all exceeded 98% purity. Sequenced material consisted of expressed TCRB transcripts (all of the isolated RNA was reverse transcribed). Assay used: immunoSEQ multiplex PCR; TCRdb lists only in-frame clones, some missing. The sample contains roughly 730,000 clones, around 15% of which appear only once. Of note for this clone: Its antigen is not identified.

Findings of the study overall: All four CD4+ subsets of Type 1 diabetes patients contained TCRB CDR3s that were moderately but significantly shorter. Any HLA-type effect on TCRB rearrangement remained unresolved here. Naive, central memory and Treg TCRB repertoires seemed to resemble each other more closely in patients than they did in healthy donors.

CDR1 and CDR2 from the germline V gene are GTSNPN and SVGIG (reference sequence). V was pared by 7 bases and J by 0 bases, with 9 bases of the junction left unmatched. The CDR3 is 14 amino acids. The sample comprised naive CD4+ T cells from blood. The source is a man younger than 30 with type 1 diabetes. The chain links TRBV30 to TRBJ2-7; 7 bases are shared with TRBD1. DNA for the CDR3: TGTGCCTCCAGACGGGACAGCCTCTCCTACGAGCAGTACTTC. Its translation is CASRRDSLSYEQYF. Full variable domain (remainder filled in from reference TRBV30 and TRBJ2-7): SQTIHQWPATLVQPVGSPLSLECTVEGTSNPNLYWYRQAAGRGLQLLFYSVGIGQISSEVPQNLSASRPQDRQFILSSKKLLLSDSGFYLCASRRDSLSYEQYFGPGTRLTVT.